This TCR beta chain was sequenced for a study of T-cell memory formation after mild COVID-19. The CDR3 extends over 16 amino acids. Deletions cut 6 bases from V and 2 bases from J, with 18 bases between. CDR1 is SGHTA and CDR2 is FQGNSA in the germline V gene. This clonotype was picked up a small number of times. Each CDR3 protein is one row after TCRdb ran MiXCR on the 5' RACE reads. The sample lists 90,000 to 120,000 distinct CDR3 sequences; about an eighth were seen once. The sequencing input was PBMCs or a T cell subset sorted from them (not recorded which). V gene TRBV7-2 combines with J gene TRBJ2-3, with D possibly TRBD2 on 6 matching bases. The TCR originated in a man aged 18 to 35 who had mild COVID-19 (a few samples of this study predate the infection). Cell type and time point are not known. The CDR3 reads CASREDYSLATDTQYF. The CDR3, as DNA: TGTGCCAGCAGGGAGGACTACTCATTGGCCACAGATACGCAGTATTTT.